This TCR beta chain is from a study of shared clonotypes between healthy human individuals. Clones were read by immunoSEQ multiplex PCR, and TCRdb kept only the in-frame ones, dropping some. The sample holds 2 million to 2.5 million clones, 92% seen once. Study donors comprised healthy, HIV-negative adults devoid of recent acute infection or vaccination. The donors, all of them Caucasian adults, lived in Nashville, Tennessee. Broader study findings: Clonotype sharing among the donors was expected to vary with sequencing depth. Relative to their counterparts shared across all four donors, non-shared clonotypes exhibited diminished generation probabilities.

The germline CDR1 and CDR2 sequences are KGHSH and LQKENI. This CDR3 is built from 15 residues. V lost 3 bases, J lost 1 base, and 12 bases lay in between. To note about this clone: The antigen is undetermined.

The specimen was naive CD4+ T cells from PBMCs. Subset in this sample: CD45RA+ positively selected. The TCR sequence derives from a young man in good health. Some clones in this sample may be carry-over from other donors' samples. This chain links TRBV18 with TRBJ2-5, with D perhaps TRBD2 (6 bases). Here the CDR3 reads CASSPAGRFQETQYF. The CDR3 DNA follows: TGTGCCAGCTCACCGGCAGGGAGGTTCCAAGAGACCCAGTACTTC. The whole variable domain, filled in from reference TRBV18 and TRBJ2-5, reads NAGVMQNPRHLVRRRGQEARLRCSPMKGHSHVYWYRQLPEEGLKFMVYLQKENIIDESGMPKERFSAEFPKEGPSILRIQQVVRGDSAAYFCASSPAGRFQETQYFGPGTRLLVL.